This TCR beta chain was observed in a study of OX40 agonist ivuxolimab in advanced cancers. Study information: An anti-OX40 (CD134) antibody with agonistic activity, ivuxolimab, was administered to patients. Partial responses occurred in Three dose-escalation patients, one with hepatocellular carcinoma and two with cutaneous melanoma. Regarding the study as a whole: Low normalized T-cell clonal expansion was additionally recorded for some nonresponders. More expanded clones were found, on average, in CD8+ than in CD4+ T cells.

Germline V gene sequence: CDR1 SGHKS, CDR2 YYEKEE (reference sequence). V was trimmed by 0 bases and J by 2 bases, leaving 9 bases between them. This CDR3 has 15 amino acids. About this clone: The antigen is undetermined.

Here immunoSEQ multiplex PCR was the method, and the copy in TCRdb shows in-frame clones only, minus some. Here the sample spans 85,000 to 100,000 clones, roughly 90% being singletons. The sample consisted of CD4+ or CD8+ T cells sorted from blood, taken in a trial of the OX40 agonist ivuxolimab. V and J are TRBV5-5 and TRBJ1-3; D is ambiguous. The TCR sequence derives from an adult with an advanced solid tumor such as melanoma, head and neck, liver or kidney cancer. The CDR3 region has the DNA TGTGCCAGCAGCTTGGTAGGGAATGCTGGAAACACCATATATTTT. Translation gives CASSLVGNAGNTIYF. The full variable domain, rest sourced from reference TRBV5-5 and TRBJ1-3, is DAGVTQSPTHLIKTRGQQVTLRCSPISGHKSVSWYQQVLGQGPQFIFQYYEKEERGRGNFPDRFSARQFPNYSSELNVNALLLGDSALYLCASSLVGNAGNTIYFGEGSWLTVV.